The entry below describes one T cell receptor (beta chain). This record belongs to a study of blood T cell repertoires in COVID-19. Whole-study context: Whether acute or convalescent, the COVID-19 samples came from the United States, Italy and Spain.

Assay: immunoSEQ multiplex PCR; the TCRdb copy retains only in-frame clones and omits some. The sample yields about 160,000 clones, about four fifths seen once. The Seattle patients joined while their infection was active and were tracked longitudinally afterward. V dropped 5 bases and J dropped 5 bases, with 13 bases sitting between them. CDR1 is MNHEY and CDR2 is SVGEGT in the germline V gene. This CDR3 contains 14 residues. The rearrangement joins TRBV6-2 or TRBV6-3 to TRBJ2-1; maybe TRBD1 (6 bases). The sample was peripheral blood. The TCR was taken from an older woman with COVID-19, enrolled during active disease. The CDR3 region is CASSPDSVNNEQFF. CDR3 nucleotides: TGTGCCAGCAGTCCGGACAGCGTGAACAATGAGCAGTTCTTC.